This TCR beta chain was found in a study of blood T cell repertoires in COVID-19. Study information: The United States, Italy and Spain were the sources of the acute and convalescent COVID-19 samples. PBMCs, B-cell-depleted T cells, or T cells provided the cDNA or gDNA that made up the material.

Assay: immunoSEQ multiplex PCR; the TCRdb copy retains only in-frame clones and omits some. The data show 350,000 to 450,000 clones, approximately 89% seen once. CDR3 length: 14 residues. Trimming removed 2 bases at V and 2 bases at J, with 7 bases between. CDR1 is MNHEY and CDR2 is SVGAGI in the germline V gene. Sequencing used PBMCs or T cells enriched from blood (not recorded which). This chain uses TRBV6-5 with TRBJ1-5; D ambiguous. The sequence was obtained from a woman aged 40 to 49 who had been exposed to COVID-19. The CDR3 DNA sequence: TGTGCCAGCAGTTACGGCTTCGGCAATCAGCCCCAGCATTTT. Its translation is CASSYGFGNQPQHF.